This is a list of T cell receptor beta chains from one sample in a study of identifying expanded T cells in peripheral blood. Assay used: immunoSEQ multiplex PCR; TCRdb lists only in-frame clones, some missing. The sample holds 100,000 or so clones, approximately 90% seen once. Sequenced: blood. The source is a person aged 18-69 years in good health. Both conserved end residues are part of each CDR3.

>TRBV5-1|TRBJ2-2
CASSLGTGASGELFF
>TRBV27|TRBJ1-6
CASRPLSYSYNSPLHF
>TRBV6-5|TRBJ2-5
CASTPGLAGETQYF
>TRBV7-9|TRBJ1-5
CASSLDRRGQPQHF
>TRBV27|TRBJ1-1
CASRRGASAFF
>TRBV9|TRBJ2-3
CASSLFRSTSTDTQYF
>TRBV7-9|TRBJ1-5
CASSMTGGQPQHF
>TRBV6-1|TRBJ2-7
CASSVGKGPYEQYF
>TRBV11-2|TRBJ1-1
CASSLGLGQNTEAFF
>TRBV19|TRBJ2-5
CASSPVATRTQYF
>TRBV9|TRBJ2-2
CASSVVSSGGPNTGELFF
>TRBV5-5|TRBJ2-7
CASRTGTEDYEQYF
>TRBV19|TRBJ2-7
CASSMRGTGSYEQYF
>TRBV4-2|TRBJ2-7
CASSQVRAASYEQYF
>TRBV15|TRBJ1-2
CATSRNPGQGSGYTF
>TRBV6-6|TRBJ2-7
CASRNDHRETYEQYF
>TRBV7-9|TRBJ1-3
CASSLGGRMRSGNTIYF
>TRBV5-1|TRBJ1-1
CASSYGQGQTEAFF
>TRBV11-3|TRBJ2-1
CASSLDHGRYNEQFF
>TRBV4-1|TRBJ1-2
CASSQDSAGVYYGYTF
>TRBV7-7|TRBJ2-5
CASSFSELAGQETQYF
>TRBV5-6|TRBJ2-7
CASSFGTDSYEQYF
>TRBV23-1|TRBJ1-1
CASSHVPPPPWPEAFF
>TRBV21-1|TRBJ2-1
CASSKVERGTSNEQFF
>TRBV7-2|TRBJ1-1
CASSHLVGRGPEAFF
>TRBV19|TRBJ1-2
CASSIPGGYTF
>TRBV27|TRBJ2-7
CASSLFGLTGQEYYEQYF
>TRBV5-5|TRBJ2-7
CASQWRQSSYEQYF
>TRBV6-1|TRBJ1-4
CASSPREKLFF
>TRBV7-8|TRBJ1-6
CASSSYIGTVGTNSPLHF
>TRBV7-2|TRBJ2-6
CASSFRTVLTF
>TRBV5-4|TRBJ1-5
CASSLDGGSNQPQHF
>TRBV25-1|TRBJ1-2
CASIVGLGSSNYGYTF
>TRBV5-4|TRBJ2-3
CASSLVGGLADTQYF
>TRBV6-5|TRBJ1-2
CASRPAGGNYGYTF
>TRBV28|TRBJ2-7
CASSLPRLSYEQYF
>TRBV19|TRBJ2-3
CASPKAGSLTDTQYF
>TRBV4-3|TRBJ1-6
CASSRKNTGGNYNSPLHF
>TRBV18|TRBJ2-2
CASSPRQSGELFF
>TRBV29-1|TRBJ2-3
CSGLGGDTQYF
>TRBV11-3|TRBJ1-5
CASSLGGRGVLSNQPQHF
>TRBV14|TRBJ1-3
CASSQGLSNTIYF
>TRBV18|TRBJ2-7
CASSPLGTGQTSYEQYF
>TRBV11-2|TRBJ1-1
CATGVTEAFF
>TRBV5-4|TRBJ2-5
CASSLGDLGLRQTQYF
>TRBV10-3|TRBJ2-7
CAISDLGSPGQGLYEQYF
>TRBV7-8|TRBJ2-1
CASSLGYSLSSYNEQFF
>TRBV12-5|TRBJ2-1
CASGSRGMGEGGFF
>TRBV6-5|TRBJ1-1
CASRPGTWGTEAFF
>TRBV19|TRBJ2-7
CASQRSGGLTLGAGEQYF
>TRBV2|TRBJ1-6
CASSEAGGISPLHF
>TRBV4-1|TRBJ2-2
CASRKGQTGELFF
>TRBV4-3|TRBJ1-5
CASSVDRGYSNQPQHF